The clone carrying this T cell receptor beta chain was recorded many times. Trimming removed 6 bases from V and 2 bases from J; junction bases left unmatched: 6. Germline CDR1 is DFQATT and CDR2 is SNEGSKA (reference sequence). This CDR3 contains 13 residues. This sample stems from a study of CD8 T cells in ankylosing spondylitis. TCRdb passed the 5' RACE reads through MiXCR, listing each CDR3 protein once. The table records some 220,000 distinct CDR3 sequences, about 10% of them present only once. The gene calls are TRBV20-1 and TRBJ2-7; 8 bases are a match to TRBD1. This sequence originates from a male donor with ankylosing spondylitis or in good health (not recorded which). Sequencing was performed on blood, either unsorted or a sorted T cell fraction (not recorded which). The CDR3 is CSATDRAPYEQYF. As DNA, the CDR3 is TGCAGTGCAACGGACAGGGCTCCCTACGAGCAGTACTTC.